Reported below is one T cell receptor (beta chain). Donors included only healthy HIV-negative adults lacking recent acute infections or vaccinations. TCRdb's copy holds only in-frame clones and misses some; the assay was immunoSEQ multiplex PCR. The table shows roughly 2,300,000 clones, with about 90% occurring only once. This entry belongs to a study of shared clonotypes between healthy human individuals. The CDR3 extends over 15 amino acids. V was trimmed by 2 bases and J by 2 bases, leaving 14 bases between them. Germline CDR1 and CDR2: SGHRS and YFSETQ. The chain has TRBV5-1 and TRBJ2-7, with D maybe TRBD2 (6 bases). Sample: naive CD4+ T cells from PBMCs. Described subset: CD45RA+ positively selected. This TCR came from a man between 18 and 35 years old in good health. Some clones in this sample may be carry-over from other donors' samples. In nucleotides, the CDR3 is TGCGCCAGCAGCTTTGGGGGGACCATGACCTACGAGCAGTACTTC. This encodes CASSFGGTMTYEQYF.